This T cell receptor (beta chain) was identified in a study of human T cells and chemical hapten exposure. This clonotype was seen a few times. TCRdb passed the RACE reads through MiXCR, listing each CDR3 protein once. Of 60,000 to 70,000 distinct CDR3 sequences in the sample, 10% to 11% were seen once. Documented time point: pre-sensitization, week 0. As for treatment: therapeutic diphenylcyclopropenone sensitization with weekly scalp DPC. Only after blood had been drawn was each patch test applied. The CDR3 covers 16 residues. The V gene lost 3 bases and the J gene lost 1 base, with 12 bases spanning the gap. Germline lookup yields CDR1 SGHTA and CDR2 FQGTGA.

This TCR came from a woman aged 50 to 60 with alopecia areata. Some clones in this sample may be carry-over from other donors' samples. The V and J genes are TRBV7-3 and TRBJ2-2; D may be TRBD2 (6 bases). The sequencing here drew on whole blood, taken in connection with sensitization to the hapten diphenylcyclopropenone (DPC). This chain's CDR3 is CASSLGLVGNTGELFF. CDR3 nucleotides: TGTGCCAGCAGCTTGGGACTGGTTGGGAACACCGGGGAGCTGTTTTTT.